The 23 T cell receptor beta chains presented below share a single source sample, sequenced in a study of graft-versus-host responses after intestinal transplantation. Here immunoSEQ multiplex PCR was the method, and the copy in TCRdb shows in-frame clones only, minus some. This table has 20,000 to 25,000 clones, about half appearing once. Source: alloreactive CD4+ T cells from a mixed lymphocyte reaction culture, taken before intestinal transplant. Subset denoted: CFSE-low proliferating T cells sorted from approximately 6-day pre-transplant mixed lymphocyte reaction (GvH or HvG direction). The receptor set was obtained from a human patient who received an intestinal transplant.

This chain connects TRBV5-4 to TRBJ2-3; D may be TRBD1 (6 bases). Germline CDR1 reads SGHNT; CDR2 reads YYREEE (reference sequence). The CDR3 extends over 16 amino acids. Between the trimmed V and J ends, which lost 4 bases and 0 bases, there was a span of 15 bases. The CDR3 loop is CASSGPRQASTDTQYF. The CDR3 DNA reads as TGTGCCAGCAGCGGTCCTAGACAGGCTAGCACAGATACGCAGTATTTT.

This clone has just a few counts. The rearrangement links TRBV11-2 to TRBJ2-5; D possibly corresponds to TRBD1 (5 bases). Germline loops: CDR1 SGHAT, CDR2 FQNNGV. This CDR3 comprises 15 residues. Trimming took off 7 bases at V and 4 bases at J, with 19 bases between the two ends. CDR3 in amino acids: CASTTNQGRGETQYF. CDR3 bases: TGTGCCAGCACCACAAACCAGGGTCGAGGAGAGACCCAGTACTTC.

The rearrangement joins TRBV10-2 to TRBJ2-2, with D perhaps matching TRBD1 (5 bases). The CDR3 covers 13 residues. Trimming pared 6 bases from V and 3 bases from J, leaving 8 bases between. Germline V gives CDR1 WSHSY, CDR2 SAAADI. This CDR3 is CASRQVYTGELFF. The CDR3 DNA reads TGCGCCAGCAGACAGGTTTACACCGGGGAGCTGTTTTTT.

The chain is built from TRBV7-3 and TRBJ2-5, with TRBD2 as a possible D gene (5 bases). The CDR3 has 13 residues. Germline assignment: CDR1 SGHTA and CDR2 FQGTGA. Between the trimmed V and J ends, which lost 5 bases and 1 base, there was a span of 8 bases. The CDR3 DNA sequence: TGTGCCAGCAGCCAGACTATCCAAGAGACCCAGTACTTC. It yields the protein CASSQTIQETQYF.

J is TRBJ1-2 and V is TRBV29-1, with a tentative D call TRBD1 (5 bases). The CDR3 is 12 amino acids. Trimming removed 4 bases at V and 1 base at J, with 7 bases between. CDR1 and CDR2 (germline): SQVTM, ANQGSEA. The CDR3 is CSVGGVNYGYTF. Here the CDR3 DNA reads TGCAGCGTTGGGGGGGTTAACTATGGCTACACCTTC.

The genes are TRBV10-3 and TRBJ2-6, with a weak D call TRBD1 (7 bases). Germline CDR1 is ENHRY and CDR2 is SYGVKD. Deletions cut 7 bases from V and 0 bases from J, with 19 bases between. This CDR3 contains 18 residues. CDR3 DNA: TGTGCCATCACTGGGGCGGGACAGACCCGCTCTGGGGCCAACGTCCTGACTTTC. Protein sequence: CAITGAGQTRSGANVLTF.

The J gene is TRBJ2-5, the V gene TRBV27; the D gene is possibly TRBD1 (6 bases). The CDR3 spans 13 residues. Germline-derived CDR1 and CDR2 are MNHEY and SMNVEV (reference sequence). Trimming removed 5 bases from V and 4 bases from J, with 11 bases in between. The CDR3 DNA reads TGTGCCAGCAGTCTTCTACAGGGAGAGACCCAGTACTTC. This sequence encodes CASSLLQGETQYF.

In this sample, this clone is medium-sized. The chain has TRBV6-4 and TRBJ1-6, with 9 bases fitting TRBD1. This CDR3 region has 15 residues. With 7 bases clipped from V and 9 bases from J, the junction kept 10 bases outside the gene matches. The germline CDR1 and CDR2 sequences are MRHNA and SNTAGT. CDR3 sequence (DNA): TGTGCCAGCATCAGACCGGGACAGGGTGGTTCACCCCTCCACTTT. Amino acid sequence: CASIRPGQGGSPLHF.

The chain combines TRBV5-4 with TRBJ1-2, with 11 positions matching TRBD1. V lost 3 bases to trimming and J lost 3 bases; unmatched junction nucleotides: 4. Germline V lookup: CDR1 SGHNT, CDR2 YYREEE (reference sequence). This CDR3 has 15 amino acids. In DNA form, the CDR3 reads TGTGCCAGCAGCTATGGACAGGGGGCCTACTATGGCTACACCTTC. Protein product: CASSYGQGAYYGYTF. The whole variable domain, filled in from reference TRBV5-4 and TRBJ1-2, reads ETGVTQSPTHLIKTRGQQVTLRCSSQSGHNTVSWYQQALGQGPQFIFQYYREEENGRGNFPPRFSGLQFPNYSSELNVNALELDDSALYLCASSYGQGAYYGYTFGSGTRLTVV.

The chain is built from TRBV18 and TRBJ1-1; TRBD1 matches 7 bases. Germline V gene lookup returns CDR1 KGHSH and CDR2 LQKENI. Unmatched junction bases numbered 5, after V lost 6 bases and J lost 1 base. The CDR3 is 14 residues long. CDR3 in amino acids: CASSPQGGNTEAFF. In DNA, the CDR3 is TGTGCCAGCTCCCCCCAGGGGGGGAACACTGAAGCTTTCTTT.

This clone has only a few counts. V and J are TRBV6-6 and TRBJ2-7; D may be TRBD2 (6 bases). This CDR3 contains 14 residues. CDR1 and CDR2 (germline): MNHNY, SVGAGI (reference sequence). The germline V and J ends were trimmed by 0 bases and 4 bases, with 10 bases remaining between them. DNA of the CDR3: TGTGCCAGCAGTTACTCGGCAGGACTATACGAGCAGTACTTC. Protein sequence: CASSYSAGLYEQYF.

This clone was observed a few times. The chain has TRBV5-4 and TRBJ2-5; 9 bases match TRBD1. The CDR3 covers 14 residues. J was trimmed by 5 bases and V by 4 bases; bases with no gene match: 6. Germline CDR1 is SGHNT and CDR2 is YYREEE (reference sequence). CDR3 sequence (DNA): TGTGCCAGCAGCGAGGACAGGGGCGCGGAGACCCAGTACTTC. This codes for CASSEDRGAETQYF.

This clone has a handful of counts. The V call is TRBV6-5, the J call TRBJ2-1, with a possible D match to TRBD2 (6 bases). Germline V CDR1 and CDR2: MNHEY, SVGAGI. V was pared by 1 base and J by 4 bases, with 14 bases between. The length of the CDR3 is 16 residues. This CDR3 is CASSYFGGERYNEQFF. The CDR3 DNA sequence: TGTGCCAGCAGTTACTTTGGCGGGGAGCGATACAATGAGCAGTTCTTC.

The rearrangement links TRBV2 to TRBJ2-1; 11 bases are shared with TRBD2. V was clipped by 6 bases and J by 8 bases; unmatched bases: 15. The germline V gene has CDR1 SNHLY and CDR2 FYNNEI. The CDR3 has 17 residues. The CDR3 region has the DNA TGTGCCAGCAGGAATGGGGTTAGCGGGGGGGCTATCGATGAGCAGTTCTTC. Protein sequence: CASRNGVSGGAIDEQFF.

The gene calls are TRBV19 and TRBJ1-1; possible D gene TRBD1, 5 bases. The V end lost 4 bases, the J end lost 5 bases, and 17 bases lay between the germline ends. CDR3 size: 15 residues. CDR1 LNHDA and CDR2 SQIVND come from the germline V gene (reference sequence). CDR3: CASSTWGGVGTEAFF. In DNA, the CDR3 is TGTGCCAGTAGTACCTGGGGGGGGGTGGGGACTGAAGCTTTCTTT.

The chain combines TRBV18 with TRBJ2-7; D gene unclear. The CDR3 covers 15 residues. V shed 5 bases and J shed 1 base, with 15 bases lying between them. Germline-derived CDR1 and CDR2 are KGHSH and LQKENI. The CDR3 DNA sequence: TGTGCCAGCTCAGCCTTACCCGTCGGGTCCTACGAGCAGTACTTC. Its protein is CASSALPVGSYEQYF.

The chain carries TRBV5-5 and TRBJ1-1, with 7 bases lining up with TRBD1. Germline assignment: CDR1 SGHKS and CDR2 YYEKEE (reference sequence). The CDR3 contains 14 residues. V lost 6 bases, J lost 4 bases, and 9 bases stayed unmatched. The CDR3 is CASTILTGPTEAFF. CDR3 in DNA: TGTGCCAGCACCATACTGACAGGGCCCACTGAAGCTTTCTTT.

The gene calls are TRBV4-1 and TRBJ1-4; possible D gene TRBD1, 5 bases. The germline CDR1 and CDR2 sequences are MGHRA and YSYEKL. This CDR3 is built from 14 residues. Trimming took 4 bases from V and 0 from J, leaving 6 bases between them. The chain's CDR3 is CASSPRATNEKLFF. CDR3 nucleotide sequence: TGCGCCAGCAGCCCCAGGGCAACTAATGAAAAACTGTTTTTT.

CDR3 region: CASSGTWGDYGYTF. The CDR3 DNA reads TGTGCCAGCAGCGGGACGTGGGGGGACTATGGCTACACCTTC. J is TRBJ1-2 and V is TRBV6-5; possibly TRBD1 for D (5 bases). This CDR3 region has 14 residues. Per germline, CDR1 MNHEY and CDR2 SVGAGI. The V end lost 6 bases, the J end lost 3 bases, and 14 bases lay between the germline ends.

This clone was recorded a few times. This chain links TRBV2 with TRBJ1-1, with 8 bases that match TRBD1. This CDR3 is 13 amino acids long. Trimming at V came to 7 bases and at J to 1 base, leaving 2 bases not matched to a gene. CDR1 and CDR2 (germline): SNHLY, FYNNEI. CDR3 amino acids: CASTGGWNTEAFF. CDR3 bases: TGTGCCAGCACAGGGGGCTGGAACACTGAAGCTTTCTTT.

V gene TRBV5-1 combines with J gene TRBJ1-2; D ambiguous. The CDR3 runs 15 residues. Germline lookup yields CDR1 SGHRS and CDR2 YFSETQ. The V end was cut by 0 bases, the J end by 0 bases, with 9 bases between. The CDR3 sequence: CASSLAPGANYGYTF. The CDR3 region has the DNA TGCGCCAGCAGCTTGGCCCCGGGAGCTAACTATGGCTACACCTTC.

The chain is built from TRBV12-5 and TRBJ1-1, with 7 positions matching TRBD1. The CDR3 is made up of 14 amino acids. V gave up 3 bases and J gave up 0 bases; unmatched junction bases: 1. Looked up from germline, CDR1 is LGHNT and CDR2 is FRNRAP. CDR3 nucleotide sequence: TGTGCTAGTGGTTTAGGACAGGTGAACACTGAAGCTTTCTTT. Its translation is CASGLGQVNTEAFF.

This clone has more than one count but fewer than ten. The J gene is TRBJ1-5, the V gene TRBV7-9, with a possible D match to TRBD1 (5 bases). The germline CDR1 and CDR2 sequences are SEHNR and FQNEAQ (reference sequence). The CDR3 loop spans 12 amino acids. V shed 4 bases and J shed 7 bases, with 8 bases lying between them. The CDR3 here is CASSSGYQPQHF. The CDR3 DNA sequence: TGTGCCAGCAGCTCAGGGTACCAGCCCCAGCATTTT.